This entry is about one T cell receptor (beta chain). Everyone who took part was roughly 18 to 89 years old, and they came from about two dozen US areas. This specimen belongs to a study of blood T cell repertoires in COVID-19. In the study overall: Sample material is recorded as cDNA or gDNA derived from T cells, B-cell-depleted T cells, or PBMCs.

CDR1 and CDR2 (germline): MRHNA, SNTAGT. The CDR3 has 15 amino acids. V lost 4 bases and J lost 8; bases outside the gene matches: 7. Source study methods: Researchers report that nucleated cell counts were estimated from reference gene primer amplification. Clones were sequenced by immunoSEQ multiplex PCR, and TCRdb holds only the in-frame ones, with some missing. That table gives V, J and clone size, and the DNA gave D and trimming. The sample lists around 230,000 clones, about 87% occurring once. The chain carries TRBV6-4 and TRBJ2-1; 11 bases align to TRBD1. This clonotype was obtained from a woman in her 30s who had recovered from COVID-19. What was sequenced was PBMCs or T cells enriched from blood (not recorded which). The CDR3 nucleotides are TGTGCCAGCAGTGTTGGGACAGGGGGAGGAGATGAGCAGTTCTTC. It yields the protein CASSVGTGGGDEQFF.